What follows are 14 T cell receptor beta chains derived from one specimen sequenced in a study of blood T cell repertoires in COVID-19. Sequenced by immunoSEQ multiplex PCR; TCRdb stores in-frame clones only, minus some. The sample comprises about 250,000 clones, approximately 88% of which are singletons, and less than 1% rests with the top ten. The specimen was peripheral blood. These receptors were taken from a woman aged 40 to 50 who had recovered from COVID-19.

The chain has TRBV24-1 and TRBJ1-5, with D unclear. V was pared by 0 bases and J by 0 bases, with 2 bases between. Per germline, CDR1 KGHDR and CDR2 SFDVKD. The CDR3 has 14 residues. The CDR3 nucleotides are TGTGCCACCAGTGATTTGCGTAGCAATCAGCCCCAGCATTTT. Protein: CATSDLRSNQPQHF.

The chain recombines TRBV18 with TRBJ2-7, with TRBD2 matching 8 bases. Trimming took 5 bases from V and 4 from J; bases not matched to a gene: 4. CDR1 and CDR2 (germline): KGHSH, LQKENI. The CDR3 has 13 residues. The CDR3 here is CASSESGSYEQYF. DNA for the CDR3: TGTGCCAGCTCAGAAAGCGGGAGTTACGAGCAGTACTTC.

The V and J genes are TRBV5-1 and TRBJ2-1, with TRBD2 matching 9 bases. This CDR3 region has 15 residues. The germline V gene has CDR1 SGHRS and CDR2 YFSETQ. The J segment lost 2 bases and the V segment lost 3 bases, leaving 3 bases of the junction unmatched. CDR3 coding DNA: TGCGCCAGCAGCTGGCTAGCGGGGACCTACAATGAGCAGTTCTTC. It yields the protein CASSWLAGTYNEQFF.

The CDR3 region has the DNA TGTGCCAGCAGTTATCTGCGGGAGGCAACGCAGTATTTT. It encodes CASSYLREATQYF. This chain connects TRBV6-6 to TRBJ2-3, with 8 bases aligning to TRBD2. Germline CDR1 and CDR2: MNHNY and SVGAGI (reference sequence). There are 13 residues in the CDR3. V lost 3 bases, J lost 9 bases, and 5 bases stayed unmatched.

The chain combines TRBV28 with TRBJ2-1; TRBD2 matches 7 bases. Germline V lookup: CDR1 MDHEN, CDR2 SYDVKM. The CDR3 contains 15 residues. The junction had 8 bases not matched to a gene; V was cut back by 1 base and J by 8 bases. The CDR3 coding sequence is TGTGCCAGCAGTTTATTTCGTGGGAGGGCGGATGAGCAGTTCTTC. This encodes CASSLFRGRADEQFF.

CDR3 coding DNA: TGCGCCAGCAGCCGCCAGGTTGGAACCAGGGCTCCTGGGGCCAACGTCCTGACTTTC. It translates to CASSRQVGTRAPGANVLTF. The V gene is TRBV4-1, the J gene TRBJ2-6; perhaps TRBD1 as D (5 bases). V dropped 4 bases and J dropped 2 bases, with 21 bases sitting between them. Looked up from germline, CDR1 is MGHRA and CDR2 is YSYEKL. The CDR3 consists of 19 residues.

The chain employs TRBV5-8 and TRBJ2-1; 10 nucleotides match TRBD1. The J segment lost 7 bases and the V segment lost 4 bases, leaving 11 bases of the junction unmatched. The CDR3 length is 16 residues. From germline, CDR1 is SGHTS and CDR2 YDEGEE. CDR3 residues: CASSPPGQGSGNEQFF. The CDR3 coding sequence is TGTGCCAGCAGCCCCCCGGGACAGGGGAGTGGGAATGAGCAGTTCTTC. Using reference TRBV5-8 and TRBJ2-1 for the parts outside the CDR3, the full variable domain is EAGVTQSPTHLIKTRGQQATLRCSPISGHTSVYWYQQALGLGLQFLLWYDEGEERNRGNFPPRFSGRQFPNYSSELNVNALELEDSALYLCASSPPGQGSGNEQFFGPGTRLTVL.

This clone was observed a handful of times. The chain combines TRBV10-3 with TRBJ2-7; 11 positions agree with TRBD2. CDR1 and CDR2 from the germline V gene are ENHRY and SYGVKD. This CDR3 is 16 amino acids long. V dropped 4 bases and J dropped 2; count of bases not matched to a gene: 7. DNA of the CDR3: TGTGCCATCAGTGGCCCCCTGACTAGCGGGGCCTACGAGCAGTACTTC. It translates to CAISGPLTSGAYEQYF.

V is TRBV11-2 and J is TRBJ2-3; no clear D gene. V lost 5 bases, J lost 5 bases, and 11 bases lay in between. There are 13 residues in the CDR3. Germline V lookup: CDR1 SGHAT, CDR2 FQNNGV. The CDR3 region is CASSTRLLDTQYF. CDR3 nucleotides: TGTGCCAGCAGCACCCGACTGTTAGATACGCAGTATTTT.

The gene calls are TRBV19 and TRBJ1-5; 8 bases agree with TRBD1. Germline-derived CDR1 and CDR2 are LNHDA and SQIVND (reference sequence). The ends lost 4 bases at V and 7 bases at J; junction bases unmatched: 12. CDR3 length: 16 amino acids. The CDR3, as DNA: TGTGCCAGTAGTACCCGACAGGGGAATGCCCGGCAGCCCCAGCATTTT. It yields the protein CASSTRQGNARQPQHF.

This clone was found once. The rearrangement uses TRBV12-3 or TRBV12-4 and TRBJ2-7; 7 bases map to TRBD2. CDR3 length: 13 amino acids. The ends lost 11 bases at V and 7 bases at J; junction bases unmatched: 14. The CDR3 DNA sequence: TGTGCCTCCCAGGCTAGCTGGGGGGGGGAGCAGTACTTC. It translates to CASQASWGGEQYF.

Note on this clone: The sample has other DNA sequences that encode this CDR3 too. The V call is TRBV18, the J call TRBJ2-2; 11 nucleotides line up with TRBD1. CDR1 and CDR2 from the germline V gene are KGHSH and LQKENI. The V gene end was trimmed by 3 bases and the J gene end by 5 bases; junction bases not matched to a gene: 2. The CDR3 has 15 amino acids. As DNA, the CDR3 is TGTGCCAGCTCACCGGGGGACAGGGGGACCGGGGAGCTGTTTTTT. Protein sequence: CASSPGDRGTGELFF.

The chain has TRBV5-4 and TRBJ2-1; a possible D gene is TRBD2 (5 bases). This CDR3 has 18 residues. CDR1 and CDR2 from the germline V gene are SGHNT and YYREEE (reference sequence). The V gene lost 4 bases and the J gene lost 1 base, with 21 bases spanning the gap. CDR3 amino acids: CASSPFKWRVRSYNEQFF. In DNA, the CDR3 is TGTGCCAGCAGCCCTTTTAAGTGGCGGGTACGATCCTACAATGAGCAGTTCTTC. The full variable domain, rest sourced from reference TRBV5-4 and TRBJ2-1, is ETGVTQSPTHLIKTRGQQVTLRCSSQSGHNTVSWYQQALGQGPQFIFQYYREEENGRGNFPPRFSGLQFPNYSSELNVNALELDDSALYLCASSPFKWRVRSYNEQFFGPGTRLTVL.

The chain employs TRBV7-2 and TRBJ2-7, with a possible D match to TRBD2 (5 bases). The V gene lost 8 bases and the J gene lost 6 bases, with 20 bases spanning the gap. CDR1 and CDR2 (germline): SGHTA, FQGNSA. The CDR3 is 14 residues long. The CDR3 nucleotides are TGTGCCAGCCCCCCCACGGGAAGTAGCGTCGAGCAGTACTTC. It translates to CASPPTGSSVEQYF.